This paragraph reports one T cell receptor beta chain. This clonotype appeared a few times. Its recognized antigen is unknown. No quality values exist for individual bases; no much larger clone is one base distant. The CDR3 measures 15 amino acids from cysteine to phenylalanine. Only the CDR3 region is kept as DNA, spanning 45 bases read in frame from base 1. Trimming accounts for 4 bases at V and 0 bases at J, while the number of junction bases matched to no gene is 6. For CDR1 and CDR2, the germline V gene (reference sequence) lists MNHEY and SMNVEV. This sample was sequenced with an Illumina HiSeq 1500. TCRdb trimmed the raw reads at Q25, called clones with MiXCR and kept productive beta chains. Rows merge per CDR3 protein into single entries with the most common DNA and genes. The sample table lists 450,000 to 550,000 distinct CDR3 sequences, 42% of them with a count of one. The ten largest make up roughly two fifths of the sample.

This entry is derived from a study of T cell repertoires in cytomegalovirus infection (dated by TCRdb to between 2018 and 2021). With respect to the entire study: Alongside well-studied HLA-B-restricted epitopes, the peptide stimulations were aimed at recently identified HLA-C-restricted CMV epitopes, whose presentation resists viral immunomodulation. Donor HLA type was relevant to the analysis, as public TCR beta signatures indicated carriage of CMV infection together with the matching HLA type.

This specimen's treatment or condition label, interpreted: in vitro stimulation with specific CMV peptide epitopes to enrich CMV-specific T cells. General conclusions and limits of the study: Cumulative frequency of public TCR beta family members discriminated carriers of CMV infection plus the relevant HLA type in this cohort and an independent approximately 400-donor cohort. The ex vivo response was dominated by HLA-C-restricted CMV-specific TCR beta clonotypes, which also provided the single most frequent clonotype in two of eight donors.

The clonotype originates from a human donor in good health (CMV status not recorded). Some clones in this sample may be carry-over from other donors' samples. Sequencing was performed on cultured PBMCs, taken from culture after CMV antigen stimulation. The receptor chain draws on TRBV27 and TRBJ2-7, and 7 junction bases match TRBD2. This receptor has the CDR3 CASSSLALSSYEQYF. Here is the DNA: TGTGCCAGCAGTTCACTAGCGCTGAGCTCCTACGAGCAGTACTTC.